A single sample gave rise to the 27 T cell receptor beta chains below, sequenced in a study of memory CD4+ T cells and cytomegalovirus serostatus (dated by TCRdb to between 2018 and 2021). The library came from the immunoSEQ multiplex PCR assay. Held by TCRdb, this immuneACCESS table contains in-frame sequences only and omits some clones. Under half of the omission traces to an unresolved V gene where checked; the cause of the rest is unknown. For this sample there are tens of thousands of clones; around 82% appear just once. Jointly, the top ten make up about 0.51% of the sample. A FACSAria II was used to sort memory CD4+ T cells, defined as single viable CD3+CD4+CD8-CD45RO+ cells. The sequenced sample consisted of memory CD4+ T cells from blood. The receptors come from an adult in good health and CMV-seronegative. Some clones in this sample may be carry-over from other donors' samples.

V gene TRBV5-1 combines with J gene TRBJ2-7; D perhaps matches TRBD1 (6 bases). Germline V lookup: CDR1 SGHRS, CDR2 YFSETQ. This CDR3 has 17 amino acids. Trimming left V 0 bases short and J 3 bases short, with 19 bases between. CDR3 in amino acids: CASSLAPKSGHLYEQYF. The CDR3 DNA reads as TGCGCCAGCAGCTTGGCCCCGAAATCGGGACACCTCTACGAGCAGTACTTC.

The chain joins TRBV7-8 to TRBJ2-1; no firm D call. This CDR3 spans 15 amino acids. V was pared by 5 bases and J by 3 bases, with 14 bases between. In germline, CDR1 is SGHVS, CDR2 FQNEAQ. The CDR3: CASSRTATGYNEQFF. The CDR3 DNA reads TGTGCCAGCAGCCGGACCGCGACTGGCTACAATGAGCAGTTCTTC.

The V gene is TRBV7-8, the J gene TRBJ1-5; D is possibly TRBD1 (6 bases). V was pared by 8 bases and J by 3 bases, with 23 bases between. The germline CDR1 and CDR2 sequences are SGHVS and FQNEAQ. The CDR3 loop spans 17 amino acids. This chain's CDR3 is CASFQGMGRGVNQPQHF. The DNA for the CDR3 is TGTGCCAGCTTCCAGGGGATGGGCAGAGGAGTCAATCAGCCCCAGCATTTT. Based on the CDR3 plus reference TRBV7-8 and TRBJ1-5, the full variable domain is GAGVSQSPRYKVAKRGQDVALRCDPISGHVSLFWYQQALGQGPEFLTYFQNEAQLDKSGLPSDRFFAERPEGSVSTLKIQRTQQEDSAVYLCASFQGMGRGVNQPQHFGDGTRLSIL.

The DNA for the CDR3 is TGCGCCAGCAGCCTGACGACAGGGGGCACTGAAGCTTTCTTT. Translating it yields CASSLTTGGTEAFF. The chain has TRBV4-3 and TRBJ1-1, with 9 bases identical to TRBD1. CDR1 is LGHNA and CDR2 is YSLEER in the germline V gene. J lost 4 bases, V lost 4 bases, and 4 bases had no gene match. CDR3 length: 14 residues.

This chain joins TRBV9 and TRBJ2-5, with 7 bases identical to TRBD2. The CDR3 length is 15 residues. CDR1 is SGDLS, CDR2 YYNGEE, per germline. With 0 bases clipped from V and 4 bases from J, the junction kept 6 bases outside the gene matches. CDR3 nucleotide sequence: TGTGCCAGCAGCGTAGTGGGATTAGCGGGAGAGACCCAGTACTTC. As protein: CASSVVGLAGETQYF. Using reference TRBV9 and TRBJ2-5 for the parts outside the CDR3, the full variable domain is DSGVTQTPKHLITATGQRVTLRCSPRSGDLSVYWYQQSLDQGLQFLIQYYNGEERAKGNILERFSAQQFPDLHSELNLSSLELGDSALYFCASSVVGLAGETQYFGPGTRLLVL.

The chain carries TRBV28 and TRBJ1-1, with D unresolved. From germline, CDR1 is MDHEN and CDR2 SYDVKM. The CDR3 length is 12 residues. V was shortened by 7 bases and J by 1 base, with 7 bases between the two germline ends. CDR3 sequence reads: CASTSGNTEAFF. CDR3 nucleotide sequence: TGTGCCAGCACCTCGGGGAACACTGAAGCTTTCTTT.

This clone was observed a few times. The rearrangement links TRBV19 to TRBJ1-6, with a tentative D call TRBD1 (6 bases). V was shortened by 2 bases and J by 9 bases, with 14 bases between the two germline ends. Germline loops: CDR1 LNHDA, CDR2 SQIVND (reference sequence). The CDR3 is 15 residues long. This chain's CDR3 is CASSINRDGSSPLHF. DNA of the CDR3: TGTGCCAGTAGTATAAACAGGGACGGAAGTTCACCCCTCCACTTT.

The chain is built from TRBV4-2 and TRBJ2-7, with 7 bases identical to TRBD1. V shed 1 base and J 0 bases; nucleotides not matched to a gene: 6. Germline CDR1 and CDR2: LGHNA and YNFKEQ. The CDR3 consists of 16 residues. CDR3 sequence: CASSQGTGISSYEQYF. The CDR3 coding sequence is TGTGCCAGCAGCCAAGGGACAGGCATTAGCTCCTACGAGCAGTACTTC.

This clone was detected once. The rearrangement joins TRBV5-4 to TRBJ1-4, with 7 bases that match TRBD1. This CDR3 region has 15 residues. Per the germline V gene, CDR1 is SGHNT and CDR2 is YYREEE (reference sequence). With 4 bases clipped from V and 4 bases from J, the junction kept 7 bases outside the gene matches. The CDR3 protein is CASSLRTGDNEKLFF. Here the CDR3 DNA reads TGTGCCAGCAGCCTCCGGACAGGTGATAATGAAAAACTGTTTTTT.

The rearrangement joins TRBV28 to TRBJ2-5; D may be TRBD2 (6 bases). The CDR3 totals 13 residues. Germline V gives CDR1 MDHEN, CDR2 SYDVKM. The V and J ends lost 2 bases and 4 bases respectively, with 8 bases between them. Here the CDR3 DNA reads TGTGCCAGCAGTTTAGGGGGGAGAGAGACCCAGTACTTC. This sequence encodes CASSLGGRETQYF.

The J gene is TRBJ2-5, the V gene TRBV7-6; 12 bases match TRBD2. This CDR3 region has 14 residues. J lost 5 bases, V lost 4 bases, and 2 bases had no gene match. Germline CDR1 and CDR2: SGHVS and FNYEAQ. This CDR3 is CASSSGTSGETQYF. The CDR3 DNA sequence: TGTGCCAGCAGCTCCGGGACTAGCGGGGAGACCCAGTACTTC.

The chain carries TRBV6-1 and TRBJ1-2, with D unresolved. This CDR3 is 14 amino acids long. V was clipped by 5 bases and J by 2 bases, with 12 bases between them. The germline gives CDR1 MNHNS, CDR2 SASEGT. As DNA, the CDR3 is TGTGCCAGCAGTCTCCGTGGGCGCAACTATGGCTACACCTTC. Amino acid sequence: CASSLRGRNYGYTF.

The chain is built from TRBV6-5 and TRBJ2-7; 7 bases fit TRBD1. Germline values: CDR1 MNHEY, CDR2 SVGAGI. There are 14 residues in the CDR3. Trimming took 0 bases from V and 4 from J; bases not matched to a gene: 3. The CDR3 loop reads CASSYSQGPYEQYF. As DNA, the CDR3 is TGTGCCAGCAGTTACTCACAGGGGCCGTACGAGCAGTACTTC.

The chain combines TRBV7-2 with TRBJ1-6, with D possibly matching TRBD1 (5 bases). The V gene lost 5 bases and the J gene lost 8 bases, with 16 bases spanning the gap. This CDR3 has 15 amino acids. CDR1 is SGHTA and CDR2 is FQGNSA in the germline V gene. The CDR3, as DNA: TGTGCCAGCAGCATCATCGGGGGTCGAGATTCACCCCTCCACTTT. Translated, it gives CASSIIGGRDSPLHF.

CDR3 residues: CASSPRTGAYEQYF. The DNA for the CDR3 is TGTGCCAGCAGTCCAAGGACAGGGGCCTACGAGCAGTACTTC. The gene calls are TRBV27 and TRBJ2-7; TRBD1 aligns across 9 bases. Germline CDR1 reads MNHEY; CDR2 reads SMNVEV (reference sequence). The CDR3 has 14 residues. With V trimmed by 5 bases and J by 2 bases, 4 bases remained unmatched.

This clone came up a few times. The genes are TRBV5-1 and TRBJ1-3; no definite D call. This CDR3 has 15 residues. The V gene lost 4 bases and the J gene lost 1 base, with 12 bases spanning the gap. Germline lookup yields CDR1 SGHRS and CDR2 YFSETQ. For the CDR3, the DNA is TGCGCCAGCAGCCCCCCGACGGATTCTGGAAACACCATATATTTT. Encoded protein: CASSPPTDSGNTIYF.

V gene TRBV20-1 combines with J gene TRBJ1-1; unclear D gene. Germline loops: CDR1 DFQATT, CDR2 SNEGSKA (reference sequence). Trimming cost V 3 bases and J 10 bases, with 9 bases left between them. The CDR3 totals 10 residues. CDR3 nucleotide sequence: TGCAGTGCTAGCGGGCTTAGAGCTTTCTTT. It yields the protein CSASGLRAFF.

The V and J genes are TRBV7-8 and TRBJ1-5, with TRBD1 matching over 9 bases. This CDR3 is 15 amino acids long. Germline V CDR1 and CDR2: SGHVS, FQNEAQ. V was clipped by 1 base and J by 7 bases; unmatched bases: 5. CDR3: CASSLGGQGRQPQHF. DNA of the CDR3: TGTGCCAGCAGCTTAGGGGGACAGGGAAGGCAGCCCCAGCATTTT.

This chain uses TRBV7-9 with TRBJ2-3; D uncertain. Trimming took 2 bases from V and 6 from J, leaving 9 bases between them. There are 13 residues in the CDR3. Germline loops: CDR1 SEHNR, CDR2 FQNEAQ (reference sequence). The CDR3 coding sequence is TGTGCCAGCAGCTTAAGGAGAGAGGATACGCAGTATTTT. Its protein is CASSLRREDTQYF.

This clone has just one count. V gene TRBV25-1 combines with J gene TRBJ1-4; D unclear. Germline V gene lookup returns CDR1 MGHDK and CDR2 SYGVNS. Trimming took 1 base from V and 5 from J, leaving 8 bases between them. This CDR3 is 14 amino acids long. The CDR3 loop reads CASSELGPNEKLFF. CDR3 bases: TGTGCCAGCAGTGAATTAGGACCGAATGAAAAACTGTTTTTT.

This chain connects TRBV27 to TRBJ1-5; D not resolved. Per the germline V gene, CDR1 is MNHEY and CDR2 is SMNVEV (reference sequence). This CDR3 has 14 residues. V lost 3 bases and J 4 bases, leaving 10 bases between the germline ends. DNA of the CDR3: TGTGCCAGCAGTTTGAACAGATTGAATCAGCCCCAGCATTTT. Its protein is CASSLNRLNQPQHF.

The chain joins TRBV28 to TRBJ2-2; D gene unclear. The germline V gene has CDR1 MDHEN and CDR2 SYDVKM. There are 13 residues in the CDR3. V lost 7 bases to trimming and J lost 7 bases, with 13 bases between them. As DNA, the CDR3 is TGTGCCAGCAAGACCCCGGTGGGCGGGGAGCTGTTTTTT. Its translation is CASKTPVGGELFF.

This clone showed up just once. The chain joins TRBV12-5 to TRBJ2-3; the match to TRBD2 covers 7 bases. The CDR3 is 18 residues long. V lost 5 bases, J lost 5 bases, and 19 bases stayed unmatched. Germline V gene data show CDR1 as LGHNT and CDR2 as FRNRAP. The CDR3 loop reads CASGLLNSGREFRDTQYF. Written as DNA, the CDR3 is TGTGCTAGTGGTCTACTAAACTCTGGGCGGGAGTTCAGAGATACGCAGTATTTT.

This sequence joins TRBV5-6 and TRBJ2-3; possibly TRBD2 for D (6 bases). The CDR3 is 15 residues long. Trimming removed 2 bases from V and 6 bases from J, with 16 bases in between. CDR1 and CDR2 (germline): SGHDT, YYEEEE. The CDR3 DNA is TGTGCCAGCAGCTTCGGGGCGGGAAGATTGGATACGCAGTATTTT. This encodes CASSFGAGRLDTQYF.

This clone has only one observation. The genes are TRBV25-1 and TRBJ1-1, with no clear D. This CDR3 spans 13 amino acids. From germline, CDR1 is MGHDK and CDR2 SYGVNS. Trimming took 3 bases from V and 1 from J, leaving 6 bases between them. The CDR3 protein is CASSEYRNTEAFF. The CDR3 coding sequence is TGTGCCAGCAGTGAGTACAGGAACACTGAAGCTTTCTTT.

The V and J genes are TRBV2 and TRBJ2-5, with a weak D call TRBD2 (6 bases). Germline-derived CDR1 and CDR2 are SNHLY and FYNNEI. The CDR3 has 14 residues. V shed 2 bases and J shed 2 bases, with 9 bases lying between them. The DNA of the CDR3 is TGTGCCAGCAGTGAATATGGGGGGCAAGAGACCCAGTACTTC. It specifies CASSEYGGQETQYF. Full variable domain (remainder filled in from reference TRBV2 and TRBJ2-5): EPEVTQTPSHQVTQMGQEVILRCVPISNHLYFYWYRQILGQKVEFLVSFYNNEISEKSEIFDDQFSVERPDGSNFTLKIRSTKLEDSAMYFCASSEYGGQETQYFGPGTRLLVL.

This clone appeared a few times. CDR3 DNA: TGTGCCAGCAGCGGACTAGCCACAGATACGCAGTATTTT. It specifies CASSGLATDTQYF. The chain combines TRBV28 with TRBJ2-3; 8 bases map to TRBD2. The V gene's germline CDR1 is MDHEN and CDR2 SYDVKM. The V segment lost 6 bases and the J segment 2 bases; nucleotides outside the gene matches: 1. This CDR3 has 13 amino acids.